The clone carrying this TCR beta chain was counted between two and nine times. The antigen remains undetermined. Germline V gene lookup returns CDR1 SEHNR and CDR2 FQNEAQ (reference sequence). Between the trimmed V and J ends, which lost 4 bases and 8 bases, there was a span of 14 bases. CDR3 length equals 14 residues. The isolated RNA, all of it, was reverse transcribed, so expressed TCRB transcripts were what got sequenced. Clones were read by immunoSEQ multiplex PCR, and TCRdb kept only the in-frame ones, dropping some. The sample consists of 390,000 or so clones, about 15% of them appearing once. The sample is drawn from a study of beta chain features in type 1 diabetes. About the research overall: Similarity in age, gender and cell yields was seen between patients and healthy donors.

The study's findings and limits: Compared to healthy donors, patients appeared to have naive, central memory and Treg TCRB repertoires that were more alike.

The sequenced sample consisted of naive CD4+ T cells from blood. The TCR originated in a man under 40 in good health. The chain carries TRBV7-9 and TRBJ1-4; D is ambiguous. The CDR3 protein is CASSSQGLGEKLFF. The CDR3, as DNA: TGTGCCAGCAGCTCCCAAGGATTGGGCGAAAAACTGTTTTTT.